The rows below give T cell receptor beta chains drawn from one sample of a study of T-cell memory formation after mild COVID-19. TCRdb analysed the 5' RACE reads with MiXCR anew, one entry per CDR3 protein. The top ten hold just under 45% of the sample, which has about 49,000 distinct CDR3 sequences, 25% to 30% seen once. Sequences were obtained from PBMCs or a T cell subset sorted from them (not recorded which). The receptors stem from a man aged 18 to 30 who had mild COVID-19 (a few samples of this study predate the infection). Cell type and time point are not known. Each CDR3 is given with its conserved first and last residue. D genes are given only for firm matches. Some rows have no size entry. The others give once, few or many, or a class for an expanded clone.

NA	TRBV29-1	TRBD2	TRBJ2-3	TGCAGCGCTCAGCCGGGACTAGGTGATACGCAGTATTTT	CSAQPGLGDTQYF
NA	TRBV7-9	TRBD2	TRBJ2-1	TGTGCCAGCAGCACCACTACTAGCGGGGTTTACAATGAGCAGTTCTTC	CASSTTTSGVYNEQFF
few	TRBV7-9	NA	TRBJ2-1	TGTGCCAGCAGCTTAAGGACCATGCGGTTCTTC	CASSLRTMRFF
few	TRBV5-4	TRBD1	TRBJ1-2	TGTGCCAGCAGCTTGGCCGGGACAGGGGATTTGCATGGCTACACCTTC	CASSLAGTGDLHGYTF
NA	TRBV7-6	NA	TRBJ2-5	TGTGCCAGCAGCTTAGAGGTAGATGGAGAGACCCAGTACTTC	CASSLEVDGETQYF
once	TRBV12-3/TRBV12-4	NA	TRBJ1-1	TGTGCCAGCAGCCCAGTAGGGACTGAAGCTTTCTTT	CASSPVGTEAFF
many	TRBV20-1	TRBD2	TRBJ2-5	TGCAGTGCTAGAGTTGGGAGGGTCACAGAGACCCAGTACTTC	CSARVGRVTETQYF
few	TRBV2	NA	TRBJ2-2	TGTGCCAGCCGCGAGACCACCGGGGAGCTGTTTTTT	CASRETTGELFF
NA	TRBV7-9	NA	TRBJ2-1	TGTGCCAGCAGCTTAGCGCTTAGGAATGAGCAGTTCTTC	CASSLALRNEQFF
NA	TRBV15	NA	TRBJ1-5	TGTGCCACCAGCAGAGTCGGGCAGGGAACACAGCCCCAGCATTTT	CATSRVGQGTQPQHF
NA	TRBV6-5	NA	TRBJ2-5	TGTGCCAGCAGCCTTGGGACGTTCGAAGAGACCCAGTACTTC	CASSLGTFEETQYF
NA	TRBV20-1	NA	TRBJ2-2	TGCAGTGCTAGAGATCAGGAGCGGGCACCCACCGGGGAGCTGTTTTTT	CSARDQERAPTGELFF
NA	TRBV20-1	NA	TRBJ2-2	TGCAGTGCTAGTCTGGACAGGAACACCGGGGAGCTGTTTTTT	CSASLDRNTGELFF
many	TRBV11-2	TRBD1	TRBJ1-5	TGTGCCAGCAGCTTTGTACAGGGGGTTAGGACTGCTTATAGCAATCAGCCCCAGCATTTT	CASSFVQGVRTAYSNQPQHF
many	TRBV6-5	NA	TRBJ2-2	TGTGCCAGCAGTTACGGACAGATGAACACCGGGGAGCTGTTTTTT	CASSYGQMNTGELFF
NA	TRBV7-6	TRBD2	TRBJ2-3	TGTGCCAGCAGCTTAGTAGGAGGGGTTAGCGGGGCTGCGAGCGATACGCAGTATTTT	CASSLVGGVSGAASDTQYF
few	TRBV10-1	TRBD2	TRBJ2-1	TGCGCCAGCAGTGAGTCGTGGCAGGGAGGGGACAATGAGCAGTTCTTC	CASSESWQGGDNEQFF
few	TRBV30	NA	TRBJ1-1	TGTGCCTGGGATGAGGGTCGGACTGAAGCTTTCTTT	CAWDEGRTEAFF
NA	TRBV10-3	TRBD1	TRBJ1-2	TGTGCCATCTGGGGGGACAGTCTCAACTATGGCTACACCTTC	CAIWGDSLNYGYTF
many	TRBV10-3	NA	TRBJ2-3	TGTGCCATCAGTGAGCCAGACACAGATACGCAGTATTTT	CAISEPDTDTQYF
NA	TRBV27	NA	TRBJ1-6	TGTGCCAGCAGTTTTACCCCATCATATGGTTCACCCCTCCACTTT	CASSFTPSYGSPLHF
NA	TRBV7-8	NA	TRBJ2-2	TGTGCCAGCAGCCATCGGACGGGTCCCAACGGGGAGCTGTTTTTT	CASSHRTGPNGELFF
NA	TRBV12-3/TRBV12-4	NA	TRBJ2-3	TGTGCCAGCAGGCGCCTTCGCACAGATACGCAGTATTTT	CASRRLRTDTQYF
NA	TRBV4-1	NA	TRBJ1-1	TGCGCCAGCAGCCTCTCTAGGGGAAGTCCTGAAGCTTTCTTT	CASSLSRGSPEAFF
few	TRBV29-1	NA	TRBJ2-7	TGCAGCGTTGTAGGGGACTACGAGCAGTACTTC	CSVVGDYEQYF
NA	TRBV9	NA	TRBJ1-2	TGTGCCAGCAGCGAACAGGGTCTAAACTATGGCTACACCTTC	CASSEQGLNYGYTF
NA	TRBV6-5	TRBD2	TRBJ2-1	TGTGCCAGCAGTTCCCCCTGGACTAGCGGGGGGACCTACAATGAGCAGTTCTTC	CASSSPWTSGGTYNEQFF
NA	TRBV5-5	NA	TRBJ1-2	TGTGCCAGCAGCTTTCAAGGGTCCGTCTATGGCTACACCTTC	CASSFQGSVYGYTF
NA	TRBV7-9	NA	TRBJ2-2	TGTGCCAGCAGCGTTGAGATCGGGGAGCTGTTTTTT	CASSVEIGELFF
NA	TRBV15	NA	TRBJ2-1	TGTGCCACCAGCCCCCCACCCCAGGGCGGTAATGAGCAGTTCTTC	CATSPPPQGGNEQFF
NA	TRBV6-5	TRBD2	TRBJ2-2	TGTGCCAGGATCGGGGGGGGGACCGGGGAGCTGTTTTTT	CARIGGGTGELFF
NA	TRBV4-2	NA	TRBJ2-1	TGTGCCAGCAGCCAAGTTGCCGGGGAGTACAATGAGCAGTTCTTC	CASSQVAGEYNEQFF
once	TRBV6-6	NA	TRBJ2-3	TGTGCCAGCAGTTACGGGGGGAGAACAGATACGCAGTATTTT	CASSYGGRTDTQYF
many	TRBV11-2	TRBD2	TRBJ2-5	TGTGCCAGCAGCTTTCCAGGAGGCGGGACTAGTATTAAGACCCAGTACTTC	CASSFPGGGTSIKTQYF
few	TRBV11-2	NA	TRBJ2-7	TGTGCCAGCAGCTTAGAGGGAGGCTACATCTACGAGCAGTACTTC	CASSLEGGYIYEQYF
NA	TRBV11-3	TRBD2	TRBJ2-1	TGTGCCAGCAGCTTCTCTAGCGGGCCCTACAATGAGCAGTTCTTC	CASSFSSGPYNEQFF
NA	TRBV5-8	NA	TRBJ1-1	TGTGCCAGCAGCCCCCGGGCAGAGAACACTGAAGCTTTCTTT	CASSPRAENTEAFF
few	TRBV7-3	TRBD1	TRBJ2-3	TGTGCCAGCAGCTTAGGGGACAGGGGCTCTAGCACAGATACGCAGTATTTT	CASSLGDRGSSTDTQYF
NA	TRBV20-1	NA	TRBJ2-3	TGCAGTGCTAGGTACTCCTTGGGCACAGATACGCAGTATTTT	CSARYSLGTDTQYF
once	TRBV19	TRBD1	TRBJ2-7	TGTGCCAGTAGTCACCAGGGGGTCTCCTACGAGCAGTACTTC	CASSHQGVSYEQYF
few	TRBV30	TRBD1	TRBJ2-5	TGTGCCTGGAGTGTACAGGGGGTTCAAGAGACCCAGTACTTC	CAWSVQGVQETQYF
NA	TRBV19	NA	TRBJ2-2	TGTGCCAGTAGTATAGTCTCGAGCACCGGGGAGCTGTTTTTT	CASSIVSSTGELFF
many	TRBV7-2	NA	TRBJ2-7	TGTGCCAGCAGCTTAGGCCGCTACGAGCAGTACTTC	CASSLGRYEQYF
NA	TRBV7-9	NA	TRBJ2-2	TGTGCCAGCAGCTTGAACTCCGGGGAGCTGTTTTTT	CASSLNSGELFF
NA	TRBV29-1	NA	TRBJ2-2	TGCAGCGTCCACGACCCGAACACCGGGGAGCTGTTTTTT	CSVHDPNTGELFF
NA	TRBV12-3/TRBV12-4	NA	TRBJ1-2	TGTGCCAGCAGTGCCGGCCCGACCTATGGCTACACCTTC	CASSAGPTYGYTF
few	TRBV7-8	NA	TRBJ2-2	TGTGCCAGCAGTTTATTATCGGGGAATGTGGGAACCGGGGAGCTGTTTTTT	CASSLLSGNVGTGELFF
few	TRBV7-9	NA	TRBJ2-1	TGTGCCAGCAGCCCGGATATGCGTAATGAGCAGTTCTTC	CASSPDMRNEQFF
NA	TRBV6-5	TRBD1	TRBJ2-5	TGTGCCAGCGGAAACAGGGGAATAGAGACCCAGTACTTC	CASGNRGIETQYF
few	TRBV12-3/TRBV12-4	NA	TRBJ2-3	TGTGCCAGCATCCCAGGACTCCGCACAGATACGCAGTATTTT	CASIPGLRTDTQYF
NA	TRBV20-1	TRBD2	TRBJ2-1	TGCAGTGCTAGAGATACCGCTAGCGGGGGGGCCGATTGGTATGAGCAGTTCTTC	CSARDTASGGADWYEQFF
NA	TRBV7-8	NA	TRBJ1-1	TGTGCCAGCAGTTCCATTAAGCTCGGACGGATGAACACTGAAGCTTTCTTT	CASSSIKLGRMNTEAFF